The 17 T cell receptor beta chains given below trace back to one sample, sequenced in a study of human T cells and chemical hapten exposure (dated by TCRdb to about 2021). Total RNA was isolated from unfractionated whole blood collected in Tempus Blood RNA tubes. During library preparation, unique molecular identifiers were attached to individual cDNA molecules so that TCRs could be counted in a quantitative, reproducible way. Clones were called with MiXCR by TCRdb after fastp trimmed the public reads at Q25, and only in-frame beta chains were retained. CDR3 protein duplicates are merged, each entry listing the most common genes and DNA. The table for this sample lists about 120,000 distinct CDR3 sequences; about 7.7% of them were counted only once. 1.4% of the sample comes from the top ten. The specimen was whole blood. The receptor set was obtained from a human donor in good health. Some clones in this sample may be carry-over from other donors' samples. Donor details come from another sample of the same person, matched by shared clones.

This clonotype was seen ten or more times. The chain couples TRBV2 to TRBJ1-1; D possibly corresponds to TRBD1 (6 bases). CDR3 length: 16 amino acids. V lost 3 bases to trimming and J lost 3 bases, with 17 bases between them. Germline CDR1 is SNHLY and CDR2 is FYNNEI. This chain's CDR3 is CASSDLVGGQDTEAFF. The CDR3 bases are TGTGCCAGCAGTGATTTAGTGGGGGGGCAGGACACTGAAGCTTTCTTT.

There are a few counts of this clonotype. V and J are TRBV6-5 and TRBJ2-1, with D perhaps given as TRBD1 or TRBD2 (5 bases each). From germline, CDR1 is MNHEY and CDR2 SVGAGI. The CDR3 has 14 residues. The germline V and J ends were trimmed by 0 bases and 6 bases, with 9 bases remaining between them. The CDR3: CASSYSGELNEQFF. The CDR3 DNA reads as TGTGCCAGCAGTTACTCGGGGGAGCTCAATGAGCAGTTCTTC.

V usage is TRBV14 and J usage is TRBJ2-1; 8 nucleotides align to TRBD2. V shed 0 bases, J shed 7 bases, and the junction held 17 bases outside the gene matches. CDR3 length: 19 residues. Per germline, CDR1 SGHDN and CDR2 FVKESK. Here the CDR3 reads CASSQDRLREGLPTNEQFF. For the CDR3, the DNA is TGTGCCAGCAGCCAAGATCGTCTCCGGGAGGGACTGCCCACTAATGAGCAGTTCTTC.

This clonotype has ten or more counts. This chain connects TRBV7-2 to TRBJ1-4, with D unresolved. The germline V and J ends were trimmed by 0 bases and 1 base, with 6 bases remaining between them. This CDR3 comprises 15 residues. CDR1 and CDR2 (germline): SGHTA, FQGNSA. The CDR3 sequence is CASSLAGLTNEKLFF. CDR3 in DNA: TGTGCCAGCAGCTTAGCAGGTTTAACTAATGAAAAACTGTTTTTT.

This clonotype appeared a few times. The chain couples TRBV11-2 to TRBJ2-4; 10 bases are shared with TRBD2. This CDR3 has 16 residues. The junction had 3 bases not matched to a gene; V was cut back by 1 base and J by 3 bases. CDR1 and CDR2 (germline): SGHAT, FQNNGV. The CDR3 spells CASSLATSGNKNIQYF. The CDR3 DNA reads TGTGCCAGCAGCTTAGCTACTAGCGGGAACAAAAACATTCAGTACTTC.

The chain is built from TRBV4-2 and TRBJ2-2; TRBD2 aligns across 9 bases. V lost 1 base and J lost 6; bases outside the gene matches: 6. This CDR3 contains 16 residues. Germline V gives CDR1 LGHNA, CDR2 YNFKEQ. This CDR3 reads CASSQAIAGAPGELFF. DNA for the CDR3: TGTGCCAGCAGCCAAGCAATAGCGGGGGCGCCCGGGGAGCTGTTTTTT.

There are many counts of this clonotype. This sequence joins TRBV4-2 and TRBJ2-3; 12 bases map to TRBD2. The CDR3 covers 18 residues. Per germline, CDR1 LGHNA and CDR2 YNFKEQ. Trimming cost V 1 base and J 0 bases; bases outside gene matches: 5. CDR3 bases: TGTGCCAGCAGCCAAGCCCTAGCGGGGGGGCCGAGCACAGATACGCAGTATTTT. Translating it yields CASSQALAGGPSTDTQYF.

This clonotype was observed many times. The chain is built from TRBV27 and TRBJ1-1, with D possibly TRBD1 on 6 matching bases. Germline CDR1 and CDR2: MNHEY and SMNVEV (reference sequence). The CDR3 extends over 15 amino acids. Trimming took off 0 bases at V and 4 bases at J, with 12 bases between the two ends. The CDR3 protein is CASSLSTGISTEAFF. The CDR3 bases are TGTGCCAGCAGTTTATCAACAGGGATTAGCACTGAAGCTTTCTTT.

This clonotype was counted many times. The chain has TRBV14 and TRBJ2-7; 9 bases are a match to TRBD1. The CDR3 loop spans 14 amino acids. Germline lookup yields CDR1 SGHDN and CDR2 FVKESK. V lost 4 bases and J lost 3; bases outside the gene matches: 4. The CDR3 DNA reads TGTGCCAGCAGCCTGAGACAGGGGGTCTACGAGCAGTACTTC. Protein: CASSLRQGVYEQYF. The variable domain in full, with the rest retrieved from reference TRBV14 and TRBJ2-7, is EAGVTQFPSHSVIEKGQTVTLRCDPISGHDNLYWYRRVMGKEIKFLLHFVKESKQDESGMPNNRFLAERTGGTYSTLKVQPAELEDSGVYFCASSLRQGVYEQYFGPGTRLTVT.

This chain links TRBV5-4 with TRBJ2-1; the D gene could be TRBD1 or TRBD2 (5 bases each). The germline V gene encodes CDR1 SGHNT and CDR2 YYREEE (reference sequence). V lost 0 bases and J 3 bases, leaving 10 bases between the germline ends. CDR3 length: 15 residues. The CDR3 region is CASSLDGTLYNEQFF. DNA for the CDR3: TGTGCCAGCAGCTTGGATGGGACCCTCTACAATGAGCAGTTCTTC.

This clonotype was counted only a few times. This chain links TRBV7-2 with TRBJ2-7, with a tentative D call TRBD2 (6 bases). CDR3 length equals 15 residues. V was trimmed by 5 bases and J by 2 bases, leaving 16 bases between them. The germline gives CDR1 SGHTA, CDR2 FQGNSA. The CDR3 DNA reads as TGTGCCAGCAGCCGCGAAGCGGGTACCACCTACGAGCAGTACTTC. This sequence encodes CASSREAGTTYEQYF.

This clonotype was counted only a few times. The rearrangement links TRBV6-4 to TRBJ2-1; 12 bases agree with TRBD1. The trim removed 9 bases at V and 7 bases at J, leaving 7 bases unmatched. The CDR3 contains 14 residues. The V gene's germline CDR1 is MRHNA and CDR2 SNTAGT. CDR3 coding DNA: TGTGCCAGTTCCGGGACAGGGGGCCTGAATGAGCAGTTCTTC. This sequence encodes CASSGTGGLNEQFF.

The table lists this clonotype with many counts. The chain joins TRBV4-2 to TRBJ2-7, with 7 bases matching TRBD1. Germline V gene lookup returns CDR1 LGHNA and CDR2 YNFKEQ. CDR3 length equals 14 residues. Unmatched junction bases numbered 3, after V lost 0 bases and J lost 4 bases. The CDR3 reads CASSQEGQIYEQYF. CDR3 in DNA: TGTGCCAGCAGCCAAGAGGGACAGATATACGAGCAGTACTTC.

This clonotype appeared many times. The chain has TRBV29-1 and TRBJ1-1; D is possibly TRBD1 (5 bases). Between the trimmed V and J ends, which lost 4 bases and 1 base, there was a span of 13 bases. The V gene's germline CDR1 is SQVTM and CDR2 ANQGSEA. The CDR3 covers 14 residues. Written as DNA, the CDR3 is TGCAGCGTTGGGTGGGACGTTAGGAACACTGAAGCTTTCTTT. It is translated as CSVGWDVRNTEAFF.

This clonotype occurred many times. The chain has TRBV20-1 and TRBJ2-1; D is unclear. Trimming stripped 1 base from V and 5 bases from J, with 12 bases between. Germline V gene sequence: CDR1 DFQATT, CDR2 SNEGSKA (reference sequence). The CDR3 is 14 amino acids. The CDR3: CSARGARGDNEQFF. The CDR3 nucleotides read TGCAGTGCTAGAGGAGCGAGAGGAGACAATGAGCAGTTCTTC.

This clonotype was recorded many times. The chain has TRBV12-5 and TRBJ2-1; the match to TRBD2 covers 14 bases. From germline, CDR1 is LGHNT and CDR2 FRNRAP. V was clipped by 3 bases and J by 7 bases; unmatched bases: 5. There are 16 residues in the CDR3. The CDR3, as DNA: TGTGCTAGTGGTTTTGGACTAGCGGGGGGCTCGAATGAGCAGTTCTTC. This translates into CASGFGLAGGSNEQFF.

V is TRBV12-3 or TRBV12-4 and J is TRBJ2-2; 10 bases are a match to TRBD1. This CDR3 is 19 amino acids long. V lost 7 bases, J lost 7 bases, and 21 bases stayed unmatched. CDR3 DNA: TGTGCCAGCACCGTCCCGGGACAGGGGACGGGACTATTTAGCGGGGAGCTGTTTTTT. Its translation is CASTVPGQGTGLFSGELFF.